One sample yielded the 25 T cell receptor beta chains listed below, sequenced in a study of blood T cells in healthy people across ages. A second PCR of roughly 7 to 11 cycles used a sample-barcoded 5' primer and a J-beta primer mix. TCRdb re-derived calls from the 5' RACE reads in MiXCR, one entry per CDR3 protein. The table has more than 700,000 distinct CDR3 sequences, about 55% seen once; the top ten hold around 40%. Sequences were obtained from blood. These receptors were taken from an elderly man in good health.

The chain employs TRBV28 and TRBJ2-7; TRBD1 aligns across 11 bases. V was pared by 9 bases and J by 5 bases, with 9 bases of the junction left unmatched. The V gene's germline CDR1 is MDHEN and CDR2 SYDVKM. CDR3 length: 14 residues. Written as DNA, the CDR3 is TGTGCCAGTTCTCCGGGACAGGGGGTCCACGAGCAGTACTTC. Translated, it gives CASSPGQGVHEQYF.

The chain employs TRBV7-3 and TRBJ2-1; TRBD2 matches at 9 bases. The CDR3 is made up of 19 amino acids. CDR1 is SGHTA, CDR2 FQGTGA, per germline. Trimming cost V 5 bases and J 0 bases; bases outside gene matches: 14. CDR3 amino acids: CASSQGWLAGRSSYNEQFF. In nucleotides, the CDR3 is TGTGCCAGCAGCCAAGGGTGGCTAGCGGGAAGGAGCTCCTACAATGAGCAGTTCTTC.

The CDR3 DNA sequence: TGTGCCAGCAGTGCGTCGGGAAAGGGTTATACGACCCAGTACTTC. Translated, it gives CASSASGKGYTTQYF. The J gene is TRBJ2-7, the V gene TRBV6-1, with a tentative D call TRBD2 (5 bases). The assigned J gene may be wrong: the sequence end matches TRBJ2-5 better. Germline lookup yields CDR1 MNHNS and CDR2 SASEGT. The CDR3 loop spans 15 amino acids.

The chain employs TRBV29-1 and TRBJ2-1, with 11 bases matching TRBD2. CDR3 length: 15 amino acids. Germline CDR1 and CDR2: SQVTM and ANQGSEA. V shed 8 bases and J 3 bases; nucleotides not matched to a gene: 9. CDR3: CSIDSGGGVYNEQFF. In DNA form, the CDR3 reads TGCAGCATCGATAGCGGGGGGGGCGTCTACAATGAGCAGTTCTTC.

This clonotype appeared once. The chain joins TRBV6-2 or TRBV6-3 to TRBJ2-1; the D gene is possibly TRBD2 (7 bases). Trimming pared 2 bases from V and 5 bases from J, leaving 19 bases between. The CDR3 covers 17 residues. Germline V gene lookup returns CDR1 MNHEY and CDR2 SVGEGT. CDR3 sequence reads: CASSYPRRGTNNNEQFF. The CDR3 DNA reads TGTGCCAGCAGTTACCCGAGGCGGGGGACAAACAACAATGAGCAGTTCTTC.

The rearrangement uses TRBV15 and TRBJ2-7, with 8 nucleotides matching TRBD1. V was clipped by 5 bases and J by 5 bases; unmatched bases: 11. The CDR3 is made up of 15 amino acids. Germline V gene lookup returns CDR1 LNHNV and CDR2 YYDKDF (reference sequence). The chain's CDR3 is CATSDPGRTGNEQYF. DNA for the CDR3: TGTGCCACCAGCGACCCGGGGAGGACAGGGAACGAGCAGTACTTC.

About this clonotype: One end of the junction does not line up with germline, which may come from a read error. V usage is TRBV12-3 or TRBV12-4 and J usage is TRBJ2-1; 7 positions agree with TRBD2. The CDR3 length is 14 residues. The CDR3 DNA reads as TGTGCCAGCAGTTCGGGAGGCCCCTACAATAAGCAGTTCTTC. Its protein product is CASSSGGPYNKQFF.

The V and J genes are TRBV15 and TRBJ2-4, with 9 nucleotides matching TRBD2. The J call may be wrong; the DNA end is better matched by TRBJ2-7. The CDR3 has 15 residues. Germline CDR1 and CDR2: LNHNV and YYDKDF (reference sequence). This chain's CDR3 is CATSRGGGRANEQYF. CDR3 coding DNA: TGTGCCACCAGCAGAGGAGGCGGGAGGGCCAACGAGCAGTACTTC.

This clonotype has just one count. The gene calls are TRBV12-3 or TRBV12-4 and TRBJ2-3, with 8 bases that match TRBD2. V lost 7 bases and J lost 2; bases outside the gene matches: 11. This CDR3 spans 16 amino acids. As DNA, the CDR3 is TGTGCCAGCAATTGGGGCCAAGCGGGAGTCACAGATACGCAGTATTTT. This encodes CASNWGQAGVTDTQYF.

The chain joins TRBV28 to TRBJ2-5; D perhaps matches TRBD1 (6 bases). In germline, CDR1 is MDHEN, CDR2 SYDVKM. The germline V and J ends were trimmed by 2 bases and 2 bases, with 12 bases remaining between them. The CDR3 is 15 amino acids. The CDR3: CASSLIQGSQETQYF. The CDR3 DNA reads TGTGCCAGCAGTTTAATACAGGGTTCGCAAGAGACCCAGTACTTC. The complete variable domain, with remaining parts taken from reference TRBV28 and TRBJ2-5, reads DVKVTQSSRYLVKRTGEKVFLECVQDMDHENMFWYRQDPGLGLRLIYFSYDVKMKEKGDIPEGYSVSREKKERFSLILESASTNQTSMYLCASSLIQGSQETQYFGPGTRLLVL.

The rearrangement links TRBV6-1 to TRBJ1-2; a possible D gene is TRBD1 (6 bases). In germline, CDR1 is MNHNS, CDR2 SASEGT. The CDR3 loop spans 16 amino acids. Trimming removed 2 bases from V and 5 bases from J, with 18 bases in between. The CDR3 sequence: CASSESRGGQRYGYTF. The CDR3 region has the DNA TGTGCCAGCAGTGAAAGCCGGGGGGGGCAAAGGTATGGCTACACCTTC.

The chain carries TRBV21-1 and TRBJ1-6. TRBV21-1 is noted as a pseudogene. CDR3 length equals 19 residues. CDR3 coding DNA: TGTGCCAGCAGCAAACCCGCGAGGAGGTTTCCCTCCTATAATTCACCCCTCCACTTT. Its protein is CASSKPARRFPSYNSPLHF.

This chain connects TRBV29-1 to TRBJ2-2, with TRBD1 matching 9 bases. The CDR3 totals 15 residues. The germline V gene encodes CDR1 SQVTM and CDR2 ANQGSEA. With 6 bases clipped from V and 7 bases from J, the junction kept 12 bases outside the gene matches. CDR3 protein: CSVKGTGNMGGELFF. In DNA form, the CDR3 reads TGCAGCGTCAAGGGGACAGGGAATATGGGCGGGGAGCTGTTTTTT.

This clonotype was seen just once. J is TRBJ2-3 and V is TRBV13, with TRBD2 matching over 9 bases. The CDR3 has 18 amino acids. CDR1 is PRHDT and CDR2 is FYEKMQ in the germline V gene (reference sequence). J was trimmed by 5 bases and V by 2 bases; bases with no gene match: 14. CDR3 sequence: CASSLRGFSSGIRDTQYF. The CDR3, as DNA: TGTGCCAGCAGCTTAAGGGGGTTTTCTAGCGGGATACGAGATACGCAGTATTTT.

The rearrangement links TRBV7-3 to TRBJ2-7, with D perhaps matching TRBD2 (6 bases). The end of the DNA fits TRBJ2-5 better, so the J call may be wrong. In germline, CDR1 is SGHTA, CDR2 FQGTGA. This CDR3 has 13 residues. The CDR3 loop reads CASSSARGETQYF. CDR3 bases: TGTGCCAGCAGCTCAGCCCGGGGGGAGACCCAGTACTTC.

The count of this clonotype is one. V gene TRBV20-1 combines with J gene TRBJ2-1, with D possibly being TRBD1 or TRBD2 (6 bases each). Germline assignment: CDR1 DFQATT and CDR2 SNEGSKA (reference sequence). Trimming took off 6 bases at V and 5 bases at J, with 11 bases between the two ends. There are 12 residues in the CDR3. CDR3 DNA sequence: TGCAGTGCGCCTGGGGGGCACAATGAGCAGTTCTTC. As protein: CSAPGGHNEQFF.

The chain is built from TRBV5-1 and TRBJ2-4; TRBD2 matches 7 bases. Losses at the gene ends were 4 bases for V and 6 bases for J; bases not matched to a gene: 16. Germline CDR1 SGHRS, CDR2 YFSETQ. This CDR3 has 17 residues. CDR3 sequence reads: CASSPGGFGMPRNIQYF. The CDR3 DNA sequence: TGCGCCAGCAGCCCCGGGGGGTTCGGTATGCCTCGAAACATTCAGTACTTC.

In this sample, this clonotype turned up a few times. The rearrangement links TRBV5-1 to TRBJ2-5; the match to TRBD2 covers 11 bases. Trimming cost V 4 bases and J 11 bases; bases outside gene matches: 22. Germline lookup yields CDR1 SGHRS and CDR2 YFSETQ. The CDR3 is 18 amino acids. CDR3 loop: CASSMGDGRGLAGPLQYF. CDR3 nucleotide sequence: TGCGCCAGCAGCATGGGGGACGGTCGCGGACTAGCGGGCCCTCTTCAGTACTTC.

This chain connects TRBV7-3 to TRBJ2-3; D is unclear. CDR1 and CDR2 (germline): SGHTA, FQGTGA. This CDR3 has 13 residues. The V end lost 2 bases, the J end lost 9 bases, and 12 bases lay between the germline ends. CDR3 in amino acids: CASSLSPGSTQYF. Written as DNA, the CDR3 is TGTGCCAGCAGCTTATCGCCAGGATCAACGCAGTATTTT.

CDR3 residues: CSVSSGQDSGANVLTF. The CDR3 nucleotides are TGCAGCGTTAGTTCGGGGCAAGACTCTGGGGCCAACGTCCTGACTTTC. The chain links TRBV29-1 to TRBJ2-6, with D perhaps being TRBD1 or TRBD2 (5 bases each). The CDR3 is made up of 16 amino acids. Deletions cut 5 bases from V and 0 bases from J, with 14 bases between. Germline V gene sequence: CDR1 SQVTM, CDR2 ANQGSEA.

This clonotype was observed once. The chain uses TRBV5-1 and TRBJ2-7, with D possibly called TRBD1 or TRBD2 (5 bases each). V was pared by 3 bases and J by 4 bases, with 14 bases between. The germline gives CDR1 SGHRS, CDR2 YFSETQ. This CDR3 contains 14 residues. This chain's CDR3 is CASSYEGRLYEQYF. The CDR3 DNA is TGCGCCAGCAGCTATGAGGGGCGGCTATACGAGCAGTACTTC.

This clonotype was seen once. The chain couples TRBV5-4 to TRBJ2-2; 7 bases line up with TRBD1. J was trimmed by 8 bases and V by 4 bases; bases with no gene match: 11. This CDR3 is built from 15 residues. Germline CDR1 and CDR2: SGHNT and YYREEE (reference sequence). CDR3 nucleotides: TGTGCCAGCAGCCTTCCACAGGGGCGTTCAGGGGAGCTGTTTTTT. Its translation: CASSLPQGRSGELFF.

The V gene is TRBV6-2 or TRBV6-3, the J gene TRBJ2-4, with TRBD2 as a possible D gene (6 bases). Germline V gives CDR1 MNHEY, CDR2 SVGEGT. The CDR3 has 15 amino acids. V lost 6 bases to trimming and J lost 2 bases, with 14 bases between them. As DNA, the CDR3 is TGTGCCAGCAGGCCGGGGGACCGGACCAAAAACATTCAGTACTTC. Translating gives CASRPGDRTKNIQYF.

V usage is TRBV15 and J usage is TRBJ2-1, with D possibly matching TRBD1 (6 bases). CDR1 and CDR2 from the germline V gene are LNHNV and YYDKDF (reference sequence). V lost 4 bases and J lost 10, with 20 bases in between. There are 15 residues in the CDR3. The CDR3 loop reads CATSTRGSLLAEQFF. DNA for the CDR3: TGTGCCACCAGCACCAGGGGTAGCCTCCTGGCGGAGCAGTTCTTC.

The rearrangement joins TRBV9 to TRBJ2-5; possible D gene TRBD2, 7 bases. CDR3 length equals 15 residues. The germline V gene encodes CDR1 SGDLS and CDR2 YYNGEE. Trimming cost V 0 bases and J 3 bases, with 12 bases left between them. CDR3 amino acids: CASSVEGGGKETQYF. In DNA form, the CDR3 reads TGTGCCAGCAGCGTAGAGGGGGGGGGCAAAGAGACCCAGTACTTC.